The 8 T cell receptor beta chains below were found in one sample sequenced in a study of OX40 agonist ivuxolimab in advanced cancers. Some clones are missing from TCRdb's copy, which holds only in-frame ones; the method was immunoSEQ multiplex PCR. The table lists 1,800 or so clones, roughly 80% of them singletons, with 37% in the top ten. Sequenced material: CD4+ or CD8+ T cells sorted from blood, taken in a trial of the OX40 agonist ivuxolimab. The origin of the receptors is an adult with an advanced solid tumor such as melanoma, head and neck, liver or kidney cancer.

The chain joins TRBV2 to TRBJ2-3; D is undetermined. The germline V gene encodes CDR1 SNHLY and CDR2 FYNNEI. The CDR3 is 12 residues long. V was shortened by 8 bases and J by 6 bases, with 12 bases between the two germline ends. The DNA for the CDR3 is TGTGCCAGCGGAAAATCAGGTGATACGCAGTATTTT. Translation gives CASGKSGDTQYF. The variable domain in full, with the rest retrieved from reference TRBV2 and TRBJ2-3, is EPEVTQTPSHQVTQMGQEVILRCVPISNHLYFYWYRQILGQKVEFLVSFYNNEISEKSEIFDDQFSVERPDGSNFTLKIRSTKLEDSAMYFCASGKSGDTQYFGPGTRLTVL.

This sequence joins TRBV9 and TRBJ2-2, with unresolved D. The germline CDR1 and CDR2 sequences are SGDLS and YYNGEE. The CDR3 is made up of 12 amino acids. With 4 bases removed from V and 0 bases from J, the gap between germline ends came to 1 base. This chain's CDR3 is CASSPNTGELFF. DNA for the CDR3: TGTGCCAGCAGCCCGAACACCGGGGAGCTGTTTTTT.

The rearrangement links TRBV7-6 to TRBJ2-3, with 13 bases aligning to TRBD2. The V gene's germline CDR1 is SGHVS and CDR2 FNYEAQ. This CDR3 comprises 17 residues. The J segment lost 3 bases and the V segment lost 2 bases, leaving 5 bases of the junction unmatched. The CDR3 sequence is CASSLSGLAGFTDTQYF. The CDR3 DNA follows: TGTGCCAGCAGCTTATCGGGACTAGCGGGGTTTACAGATACGCAGTATTTT.

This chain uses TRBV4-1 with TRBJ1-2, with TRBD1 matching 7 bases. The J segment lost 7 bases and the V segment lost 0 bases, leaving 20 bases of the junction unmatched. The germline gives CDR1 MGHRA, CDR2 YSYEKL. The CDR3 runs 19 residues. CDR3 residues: CASSQDEGQGVIQISGYTF. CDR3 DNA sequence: TGCGCCAGCAGCCAAGACGAAGGGCAGGGGGTTATCCAGATTAGTGGCTACACCTTC.

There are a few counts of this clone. CDR3 loop: CASNSIETQYF. DNA of the CDR3: TGTGCCAGCAATTCCATAGAGACCCAGTACTTC. The rearrangement joins TRBV6-5 to TRBJ2-5, with D uncertain. The germline CDR1 and CDR2 sequences are MNHEY and SVGAGI. This CDR3 spans 11 amino acids. V lost 7 bases, J lost 4 bases, and 7 bases lay in between.

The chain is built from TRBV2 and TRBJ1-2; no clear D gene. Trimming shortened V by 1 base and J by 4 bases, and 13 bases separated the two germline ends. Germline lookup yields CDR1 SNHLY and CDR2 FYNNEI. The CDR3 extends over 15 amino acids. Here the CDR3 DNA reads TGTGCCAGCAGTGAAGACCGGAAGGGTCCCTATGGCTACACCTTC. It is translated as CASSEDRKGPYGYTF.

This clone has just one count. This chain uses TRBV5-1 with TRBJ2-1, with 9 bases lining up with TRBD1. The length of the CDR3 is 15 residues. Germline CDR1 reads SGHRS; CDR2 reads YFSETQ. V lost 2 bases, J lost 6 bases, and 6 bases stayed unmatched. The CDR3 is CASSFRDRDPNEQFF. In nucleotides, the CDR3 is TGCGCCAGCAGCTTCCGGGACAGGGACCCCAATGAGCAGTTCTTC. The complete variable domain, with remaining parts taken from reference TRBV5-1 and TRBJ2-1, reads KAGVTQTPRYLIKTRGQQVTLSCSPISGHRSVSWYQQTPGQGLQFLFEYFSETQRNKGNFPGRFSGRQFSNSRSEMNVSTLELGDSALYLCASSFRDRDPNEQFFGPGTRLTVL.

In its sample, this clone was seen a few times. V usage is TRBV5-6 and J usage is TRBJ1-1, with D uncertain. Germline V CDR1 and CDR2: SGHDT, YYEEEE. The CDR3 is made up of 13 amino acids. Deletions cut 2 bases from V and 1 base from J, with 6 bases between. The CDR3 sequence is CASSFTGNTEAFF. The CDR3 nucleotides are TGTGCCAGCAGCTTCACCGGGAACACTGAAGCTTTCTTT.